This T cell receptor beta chain was sequenced for a study of T cells in Graves' hyperthyroidism and ophthalmopathy. Template material for amplifying TCR beta CDR3 regions consisted of RNA transcripts. The TCR CDR3 first-round RT-PCR relied on the HTBI primer set. TCRdb analysed the multiplex PCR reads with MiXCR anew, one entry per CDR3 protein. Of over 250,000 distinct CDR3 sequences detected, over 20% appear once; the ten largest clones hold roughly 60%. This clonotype has just a few counts. Its antigen remains unidentified. Notes on the study in general: Expanded thyroid clonotypes (above 0.001) were mostly also found in blood. Stable hyperthyroidism and ophthalmopathy were separated using 13 V-J signatures.

Germline V lookup: CDR1 SNHLY, CDR2 FYNNEI. V was pared by 2 bases and J by 4 bases, with 11 bases between. CDR3 length: 14 residues. The V and J genes are TRBV2 and TRBJ1-1, with D perhaps matching TRBD1 (5 bases). The sequencing input was blood. The TCR originated in a man aged 30 to 39 with Graves' ophthalmopathy. CDR3 sequence: CASSEIGTLTEAFF. DNA of the CDR3: TGTGCCAGCAGTGAAATTGGGACCCTCACTGAAGCTTTCTTT.